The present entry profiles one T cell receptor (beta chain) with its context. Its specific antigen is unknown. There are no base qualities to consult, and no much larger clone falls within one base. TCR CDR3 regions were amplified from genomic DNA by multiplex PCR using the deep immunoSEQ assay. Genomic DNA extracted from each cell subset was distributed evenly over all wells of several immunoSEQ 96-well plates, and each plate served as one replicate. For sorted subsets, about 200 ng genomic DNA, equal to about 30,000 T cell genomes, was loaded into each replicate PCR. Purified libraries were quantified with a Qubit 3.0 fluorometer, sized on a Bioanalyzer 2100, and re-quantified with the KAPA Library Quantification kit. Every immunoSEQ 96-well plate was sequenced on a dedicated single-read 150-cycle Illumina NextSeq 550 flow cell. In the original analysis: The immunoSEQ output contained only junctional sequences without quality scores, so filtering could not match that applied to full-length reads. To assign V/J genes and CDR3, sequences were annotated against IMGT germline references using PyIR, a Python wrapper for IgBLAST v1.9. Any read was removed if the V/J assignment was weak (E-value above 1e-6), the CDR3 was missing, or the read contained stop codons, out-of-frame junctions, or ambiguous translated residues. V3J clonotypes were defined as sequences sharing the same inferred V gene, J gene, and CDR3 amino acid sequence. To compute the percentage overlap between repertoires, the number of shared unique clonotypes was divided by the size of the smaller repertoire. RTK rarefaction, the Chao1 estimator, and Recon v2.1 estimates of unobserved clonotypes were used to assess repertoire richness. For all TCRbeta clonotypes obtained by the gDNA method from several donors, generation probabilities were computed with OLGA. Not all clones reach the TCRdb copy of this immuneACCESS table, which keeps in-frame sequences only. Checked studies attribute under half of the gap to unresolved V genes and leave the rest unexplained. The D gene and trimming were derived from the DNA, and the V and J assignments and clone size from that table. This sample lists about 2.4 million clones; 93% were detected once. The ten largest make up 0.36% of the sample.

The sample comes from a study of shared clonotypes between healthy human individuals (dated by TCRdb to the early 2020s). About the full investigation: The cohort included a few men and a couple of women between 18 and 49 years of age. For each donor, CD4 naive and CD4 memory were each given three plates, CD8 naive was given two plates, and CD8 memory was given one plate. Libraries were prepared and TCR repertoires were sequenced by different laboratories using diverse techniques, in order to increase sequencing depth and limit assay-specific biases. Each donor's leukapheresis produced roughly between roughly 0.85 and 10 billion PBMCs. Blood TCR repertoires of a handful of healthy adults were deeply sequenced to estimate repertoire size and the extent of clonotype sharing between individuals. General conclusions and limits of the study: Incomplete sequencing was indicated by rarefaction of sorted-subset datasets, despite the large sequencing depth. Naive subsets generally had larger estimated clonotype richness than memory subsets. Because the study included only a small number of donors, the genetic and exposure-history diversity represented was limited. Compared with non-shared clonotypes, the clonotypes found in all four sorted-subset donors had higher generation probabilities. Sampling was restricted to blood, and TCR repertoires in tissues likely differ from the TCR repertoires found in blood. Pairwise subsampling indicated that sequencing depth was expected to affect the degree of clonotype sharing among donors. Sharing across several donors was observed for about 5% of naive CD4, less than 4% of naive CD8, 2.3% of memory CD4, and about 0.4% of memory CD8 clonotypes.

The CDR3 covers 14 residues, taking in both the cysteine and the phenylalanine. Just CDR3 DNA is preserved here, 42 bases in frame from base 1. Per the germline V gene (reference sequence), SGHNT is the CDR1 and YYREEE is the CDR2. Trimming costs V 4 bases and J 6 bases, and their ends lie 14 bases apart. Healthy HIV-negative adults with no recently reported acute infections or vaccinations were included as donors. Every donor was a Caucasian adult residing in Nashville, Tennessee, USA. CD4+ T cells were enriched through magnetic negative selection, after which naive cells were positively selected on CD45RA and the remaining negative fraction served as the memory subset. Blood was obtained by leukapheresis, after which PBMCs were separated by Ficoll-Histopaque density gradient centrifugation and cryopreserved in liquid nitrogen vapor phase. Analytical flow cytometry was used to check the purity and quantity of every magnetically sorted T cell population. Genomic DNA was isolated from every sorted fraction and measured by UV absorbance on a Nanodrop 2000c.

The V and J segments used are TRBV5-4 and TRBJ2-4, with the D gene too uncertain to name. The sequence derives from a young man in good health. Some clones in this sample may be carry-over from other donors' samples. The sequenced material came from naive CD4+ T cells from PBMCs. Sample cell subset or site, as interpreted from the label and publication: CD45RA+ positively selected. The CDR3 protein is CASSPGQVGNIQYF. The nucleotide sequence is TGTGCCAGCAGCCCCGGCCAAGTGGGAAACATTCAGTACTTC.